This T cell receptor beta chain originates from a study of cytomegalovirus exposure and HLA in healthy donors. Overall study: A subsequent analysis stated that the 100 to 150 validation repertoires were run on the same platform as the 600 to 750 first-cohort repertoires.

The approximately 120-subject validation cohort, separate from the roughly 670-subject first cohort, included the donors. Data came from immunoSEQ multiplex PCR; TCRdb stores just in-frame clones and leaves some out. Among over 200,000 clones listed, around 88% were seen once. This CDR3 spans 15 amino acids. The V and J ends lost 0 bases and 5 bases respectively, with 11 bases between them. Germline values: CDR1 SGHNT, CDR2 YENEEA. Note on this clone: The antigen is not known.

Study conclusions and caveats: CMV antigen specificity of three CMV-associated chains was confirmed in vitro. The TCR clusters that emerged in the first cohort tended, a later analysis found, to co-occur in the roughly 120 validation repertoires.

The rearrangement links TRBV11-3 to TRBJ2-1; a weak D match, TRBD2 (5 bases). What was sequenced was PBMCs. This receptor was taken from a woman aged 18-29 years in good health and CMV-seronegative. The CDR3 bases are TGTGCCAGCAGCTTAGAGGGAGCCACAAACAATGAGCAGTTCTTC. Residues: CASSLEGATNNEQFF.